This T cell receptor (beta chain) is drawn from a study of blood T cells in healthy people across ages. This clonotype was found many times. A J-beta primer mix and a sample-barcoded 5' primer were used in a second PCR of roughly 6 to 11 cycles. MiXCR, run by TCRdb on the 5' RACE reads, gives a single entry per CDR3 protein. Seen here are 600,000 to 1,000,000 distinct CDR3 sequences, 58% observed once, and the top ten hold approximately 23%. CDR1 is SNHLY and CDR2 is FYNNEI in the germline V gene. Trimming removed 6 bases from V and 7 bases from J; junction bases left unmatched: 5. CDR3 length: 14 amino acids.

Sample: blood. The chain recombines TRBV2 with TRBJ2-1; TRBD1 matches at 11 bases. This sequence originates from a man aged 30-40 years in good health. This chain's CDR3 is CASRARDRGNEQFF. The DNA of the CDR3 is TGTGCCAGCAGAGCTAGGGACAGGGGGAATGAGCAGTTCTTC.